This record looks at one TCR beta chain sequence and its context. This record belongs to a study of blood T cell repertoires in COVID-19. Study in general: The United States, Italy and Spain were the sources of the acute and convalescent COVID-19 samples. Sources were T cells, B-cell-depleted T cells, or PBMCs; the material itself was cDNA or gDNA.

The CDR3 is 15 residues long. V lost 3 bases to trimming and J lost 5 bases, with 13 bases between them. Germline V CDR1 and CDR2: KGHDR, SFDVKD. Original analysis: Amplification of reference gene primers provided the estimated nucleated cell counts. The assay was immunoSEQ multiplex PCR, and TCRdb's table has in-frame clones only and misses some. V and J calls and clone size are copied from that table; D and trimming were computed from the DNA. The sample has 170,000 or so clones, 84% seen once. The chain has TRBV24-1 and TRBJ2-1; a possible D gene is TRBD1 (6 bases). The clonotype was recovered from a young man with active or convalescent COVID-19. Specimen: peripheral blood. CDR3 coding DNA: TGTGCCACCAGTGATACTGGGACATTCAACAATGAGCAGTTCTTC. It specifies CATSDTGTFNNEQFF.